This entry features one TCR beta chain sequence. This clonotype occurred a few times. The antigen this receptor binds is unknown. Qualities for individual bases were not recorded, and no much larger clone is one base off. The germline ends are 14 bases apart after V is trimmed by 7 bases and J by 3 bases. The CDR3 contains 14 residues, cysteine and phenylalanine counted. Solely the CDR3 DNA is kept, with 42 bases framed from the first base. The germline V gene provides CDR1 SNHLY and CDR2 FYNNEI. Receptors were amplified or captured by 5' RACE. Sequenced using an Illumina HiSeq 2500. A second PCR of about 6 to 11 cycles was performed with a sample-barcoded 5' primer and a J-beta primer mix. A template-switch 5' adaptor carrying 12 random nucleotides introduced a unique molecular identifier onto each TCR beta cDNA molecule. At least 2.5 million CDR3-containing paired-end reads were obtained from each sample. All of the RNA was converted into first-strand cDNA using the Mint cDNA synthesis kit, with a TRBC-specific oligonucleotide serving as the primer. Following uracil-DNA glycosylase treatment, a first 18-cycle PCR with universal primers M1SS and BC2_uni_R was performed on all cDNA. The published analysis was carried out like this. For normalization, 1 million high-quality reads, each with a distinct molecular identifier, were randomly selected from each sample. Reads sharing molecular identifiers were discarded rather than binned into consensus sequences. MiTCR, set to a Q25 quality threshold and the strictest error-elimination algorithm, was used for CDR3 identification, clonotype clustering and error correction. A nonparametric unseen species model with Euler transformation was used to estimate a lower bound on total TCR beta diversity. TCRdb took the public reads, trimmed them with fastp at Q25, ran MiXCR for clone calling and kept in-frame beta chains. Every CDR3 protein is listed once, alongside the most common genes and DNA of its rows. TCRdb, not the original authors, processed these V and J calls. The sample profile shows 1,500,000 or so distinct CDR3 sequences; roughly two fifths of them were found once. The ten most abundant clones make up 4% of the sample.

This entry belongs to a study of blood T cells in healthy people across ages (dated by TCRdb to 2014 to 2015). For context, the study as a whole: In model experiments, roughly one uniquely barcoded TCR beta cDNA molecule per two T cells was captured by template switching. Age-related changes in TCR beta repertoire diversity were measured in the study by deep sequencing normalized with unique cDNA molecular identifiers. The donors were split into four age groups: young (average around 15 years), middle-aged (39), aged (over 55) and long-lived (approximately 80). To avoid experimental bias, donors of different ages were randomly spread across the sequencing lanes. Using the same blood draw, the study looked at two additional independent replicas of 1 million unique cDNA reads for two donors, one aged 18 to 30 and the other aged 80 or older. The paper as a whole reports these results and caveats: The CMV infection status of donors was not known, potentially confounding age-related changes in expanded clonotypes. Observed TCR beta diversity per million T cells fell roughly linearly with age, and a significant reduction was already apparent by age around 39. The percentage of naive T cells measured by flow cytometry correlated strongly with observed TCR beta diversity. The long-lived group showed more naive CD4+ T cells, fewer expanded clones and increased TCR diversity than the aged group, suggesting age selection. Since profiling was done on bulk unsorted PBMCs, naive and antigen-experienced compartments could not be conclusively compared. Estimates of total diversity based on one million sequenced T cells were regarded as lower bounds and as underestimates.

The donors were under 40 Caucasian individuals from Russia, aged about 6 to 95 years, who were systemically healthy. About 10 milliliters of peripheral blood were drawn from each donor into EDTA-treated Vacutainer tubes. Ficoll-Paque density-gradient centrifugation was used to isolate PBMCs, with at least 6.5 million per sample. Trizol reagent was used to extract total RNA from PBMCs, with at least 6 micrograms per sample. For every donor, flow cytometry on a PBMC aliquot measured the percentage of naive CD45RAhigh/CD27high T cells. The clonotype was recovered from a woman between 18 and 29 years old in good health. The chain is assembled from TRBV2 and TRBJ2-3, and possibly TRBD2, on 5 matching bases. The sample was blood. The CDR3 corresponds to CASTEGGSTDTQYF. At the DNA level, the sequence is TGTGCCAGCACCGAGGGCGGGTCGACAGATACGCAGTATTTT.